This T cell receptor beta chain was retrieved from a study of blood T cell repertoires in COVID-19. For the study at large: Sources were T cells, B-cell-depleted T cells, or PBMCs; the material itself was cDNA or gDNA.

The repertoire was sequenced with immunoSEQ multiplex PCR; TCRdb's copy has only in-frame clones and lacks some. The sample lists tens of thousands of clones, 85% to 90% occurring once. This CDR3 is built from 14 residues. Trimming at V came to 2 bases and at J to 9 bases, leaving 5 bases not matched to a gene. Germline assignment: CDR1 MNHEY and CDR2 SMNVEV (reference sequence). The sample taken for sequencing was peripheral blood. The gene calls are TRBV27 and TRBJ2-1, with 9 bases identical to TRBD2. This clonotype was sampled from a man aged 65-85 years with active or convalescent COVID-19. CDR3 sequence (DNA): TGTGCCAGCAGTTTACTAGCGGGATTTGGTGAGCAGTTCTTC. This translates into CASSLLAGFGEQFF.